This TCR beta chain was retrieved from a study of blood T cell repertoires in COVID-19 (dated by TCRdb to 2020 to 2022). At the level of the whole study: Samples from collaborators originated in the United States, Italy and Spain and spanned both the acute and convalescent phases of COVID-19. The material from the prospective study consisted of cDNA or gDNA derived from T cells, B-cell-depleted T cells, or PBMCs. Subjects who had been exposed to COVID-19, were actively infected with it, or had recovered from it provided the deeply sampled blood TCRbeta repertoires that made up the dataset. The repertoires were released in a freely available public database intended as a resource for research on the immune response to SARS-CoV-2. The samples were drawn from two sources: the first 160 participants of the ongoing ImmuneRACE study, and over 1,000 subjects contributed by 6 global collaborators. A de-identified subject ID, COVID-19 status, age in years and sex were almost always included in the sample metadata. HLA class I and class II types, where available, came from metadata supplied by the sample provider rather than from assay-based typing. What the research found in general, with its limitations: Clinical and demographic metadata were provided uncurated, with the amount varying by source and participant.

CDR1 and CDR2, per the germline V gene (reference sequence), are MNHEY and SMNVEV. Taken from cysteine to phenylalanine, the CDR3 has 15 residues. CDR3 DNA only is kept here, 45 bases in frame from base 1. V is clipped by 3 bases and J by 4 bases, and the sequence between their germline boundaries is 12 bases long. On this clone: The specificity of this receptor is unknown. Base qualities were left out, and no much larger clone turns up one base away.

The immunoSEQ Assay, a bias-controlled multiplex PCR, was used to amplify TCRbeta CDR3 regions from genomic DNA. In the source study's methods: Within the assay, amplification of reference gene primers was used to estimate how many nucleated cells each sample contained. To quantify the absolute abundance of each unique TCRbeta CDR3 rearrangement, sequence reads were collapsed and filtered. For each sample, productive Simpson clonality was calculated as the square root of Simpson's diversity index over productive rearrangements. Entries here come from immuneACCESS through TCRdb and include only in-frame sequences with V and J called. Some clones fail to appear in such tables; in the studies checked, an unresolved V gene covers under half of the shortfall, and the cause of the remainder is unknown. V, J and clone size derive from that table, while D and trimming were established from the DNA sequence. The sample yields 200,000 to 250,000 clones; around 89% were counted once. 3.5% to 4.5% of the sample goes to the ten largest clones.

Participants in the prospective study were aged roughly 18 to 100 years, lived in under 30 United States geographic areas, and enrolled through a virtual design. In the prospective study, participants were assigned to cohorts based on the clinical history participants reported in a screening survey and a study questionnaire. For ImmuneRACE Cohort 3, a participant was defined as recovered based on two consecutive negative NP/OP PCR tests, clearance by a healthcare professional, or resolution of symptoms. In the prospective study, mobile phlebotomists collected whole blood, serum and a nasopharyngeal or oropharyngeal swab from each participant. Over a roughly two-month period, participants in the prospective study had the option of providing additional blood draws and questionnaires. Prospective study blood samples were shipped either frozen or at room temperature before DNA extraction.

Material: PBMCs or T cells enriched from blood (not recorded which). The V and J genes are TRBV27 and TRBJ2-2; TRBD1 is a possible D gene, resting on 6 matching bases. The TCR sequence derives from a woman between 25 and 40 years old who had recovered from COVID-19. The bases read TGTGCCAGCAGTTTGCAGGGGAAGGGCACCGGGGAGCTGTTTTTT. Protein translation: CASSLQGKGTGELFF.